Following are 27 T cell receptor beta chains from one sample sequenced in a study of OX40 agonist ivuxolimab in advanced cancers. Generated by immunoSEQ multiplex PCR, the TCRdb table keeps only in-frame clones and is missing some. This repertoire shows around 100,000 clones, around 89% found once; its top ten account for 0.16%. Here the sequenced sample was CD4+ or CD8+ T cells sorted from blood, taken in a trial of the OX40 agonist ivuxolimab. These receptors came from an adult with an advanced solid tumor such as melanoma, head and neck, liver or kidney cancer.

This chain uses TRBV9 with TRBJ1-1, with TRBD1 matching over 8 bases. V gave up 4 bases and J gave up 4 bases; unmatched junction bases: 3. CDR3 length equals 13 residues. Germline V lookup: CDR1 SGDLS, CDR2 YYNGEE. CDR3 amino acids: CASSSGGRTEAFF. The CDR3 bases are TGTGCCAGCAGCTCAGGGGGCCGCACTGAAGCTTTCTTT.

The CDR3 bases are TGTGCCAGCAGCCCAAGGGGGGGTCTGGATACGCAGTATTTT. Translated: CASSPRGGLDTQYF. The chain joins TRBV7-3 to TRBJ2-3, with D perhaps matching TRBD2 (7 bases). Germline assignment: CDR1 SGHTA and CDR2 FQGTGA. The CDR3 loop spans 14 amino acids. Trimming stripped 5 bases from V and 6 bases from J, with 15 bases between.

V gene TRBV7-8 combines with J gene TRBJ1-6; TRBD1 aligns across 9 bases. Germline CDR1 SGHVS, CDR2 FQNEAQ. CDR3 length: 18 amino acids. V lost 4 bases and J lost 1; bases outside the gene matches: 8. The CDR3 DNA reads as TGTGCCAGCAGCTACGGAGGACAGGGGAGGTCCTATAATTCACCCCTCCACTTT. This sequence encodes CASSYGGQGRSYNSPLHF. Full variable domain (missing parts from reference TRBV7-8 and TRBJ1-6): GAGVSQSPRYKVAKRGQDVALRCDPISGHVSLFWYQQALGQGPEFLTYFQNEAQLDKSGLPSDRFFAERPEGSVSTLKIQRTQQEDSAVYLCASSYGGQGRSYNSPLHFGNGTRLTVT.

This clone was counted once. The chain links TRBV30 to TRBJ2-6; 9 bases match TRBD1. CDR1 GTSNPN and CDR2 SVGIG come from the germline V gene (reference sequence). J lost 0 bases, V lost 0 bases, and 6 bases had no gene match. This CDR3 has 18 residues. The CDR3 coding sequence is TGTGCCTGGAGTGTGATGGGACAGGGCAACTCTGGGGCCAACGTCCTGACTTTC. Translated, it gives CAWSVMGQGNSGANVLTF.

The chain employs TRBV5-1 and TRBJ1-1; TRBD1 might be the D (5 bases). The CDR3 runs to 16 residues. Germline lookup yields CDR1 SGHRS and CDR2 YFSETQ. V was shortened by 0 bases and J by 1 base, with 13 bases between the two germline ends. The CDR3 reads CASSLVLLTENTEAFF. Written as DNA, the CDR3 is TGCGCCAGCAGCTTGGTCCTCCTGACAGAGAACACTGAAGCTTTCTTT. Variable domain in full (rest from reference TRBV5-1 and TRBJ1-1): KAGVTQTPRYLIKTRGQQVTLSCSPISGHRSVSWYQQTPGQGLQFLFEYFSETQRNKGNFPGRFSGRQFSNSRSEMNVSTLELGDSALYLCASSLVLLTENTEAFFGQGTRLTVV.

The rearrangement links TRBV5-6 to TRBJ2-5; D is unclear. Germline-derived CDR1 and CDR2 are SGHDT and YYEEEE. The CDR3 spans 13 residues. The germline V and J ends were trimmed by 7 bases and 5 bases, with 15 bases remaining between them. CDR3 coding DNA: TGTGCCAGCGGGCCCACTGGCGTGGAGACCCAGTACTTC. This gives the protein CASGPTGVETQYF.

The V call is TRBV18, the J call TRBJ2-6; D perhaps matches TRBD1 (6 bases). CDR1 and CDR2 (germline): KGHSH, LQKENI. The CDR3 is 16 amino acids. Between the trimmed V and J ends, which lost 3 bases and 3 bases, there was a span of 12 bases. This CDR3 is CASSPGQGRGANVLTF. Written as DNA, the CDR3 is TGTGCCAGCTCACCTGGGCAGGGGCGTGGGGCCAACGTCCTGACTTTC.

In its sample, this clone was seen a few times. V gene TRBV5-1 combines with J gene TRBJ2-3; TRBD2 matches 10 bases. This CDR3 comprises 16 residues. The ends lost 2 bases at V and 0 bases at J; junction bases unmatched: 3. CDR1 and CDR2 from the germline V gene are SGHRS and YFSETQ. The CDR3 nucleotides read TGCGCCAGCAGCTTTTGGACTAGCGGCAGCACAGATACGCAGTATTTT. Encoded protein: CASSFWTSGSTDTQYF. The variable domain in full, with the rest retrieved from reference TRBV5-1 and TRBJ2-3, is KAGVTQTPRYLIKTRGQQVTLSCSPISGHRSVSWYQQTPGQGLQFLFEYFSETQRNKGNFPGRFSGRQFSNSRSEMNVSTLELGDSALYLCASSFWTSGSTDTQYFGPGTRLTVL.

This clone has only a few counts. The chain is built from TRBV5-1 and TRBJ2-7; D perhaps matches TRBD2 (6 bases). The germline V gene encodes CDR1 SGHRS and CDR2 YFSETQ. This CDR3 is 14 amino acids long. The V gene lost 4 bases and the J gene lost 7 bases, with 18 bases spanning the gap. CDR3 nucleotide sequence: TGCGCCAGCAGCCCGGGGACTCCTTTTCAGGAGCAGTACTTC. Translation gives CASSPGTPFQEQYF.

The chain employs TRBV5-1 and TRBJ2-1, with D perhaps TRBD2 (5 bases). Germline-derived CDR1 and CDR2 are SGHRS and YFSETQ. The CDR3 is 15 amino acids. V gave up 2 bases and J gave up 5 bases, with 14 bases separating them. The DNA of the CDR3 is TGCGCCAGCAGCTTCGGGATAACGGATCACAATGAGCAGTTCTTC. Translation gives CASSFGITDHNEQFF.

The chain joins TRBV27 to TRBJ1-2; TRBD1 aligns across 8 bases. CDR3 length: 15 amino acids. V lost 5 bases and J lost 8; bases outside the gene matches: 13. Germline lookup yields CDR1 MNHEY and CDR2 SMNVEV (reference sequence). As DNA, the CDR3 is TGTGCCAGCAGTCCCGGACAGGGAGTATCGGGGGGCTACACCTTC. This codes for CASSPGQGVSGGYTF.

V and J are TRBV5-5 and TRBJ2-2; the D gene is possibly TRBD2 (5 bases). Between the trimmed V and J ends, which lost 3 bases and 5 bases, there was a span of 14 bases. Germline V gene lookup returns CDR1 SGHKS and CDR2 YYEKEE (reference sequence). The CDR3 is made up of 15 amino acids. The CDR3 region has the DNA TGTGCCAGCAGCTACCAGGTCTCGGGGACCGGGGAGCTGTTTTTT. It is translated as CASSYQVSGTGELFF.

J is TRBJ1-2 and V is TRBV7-3; D gene uncertain. V lost 1 base and J lost 0, with 15 bases in between. The CDR3 covers 17 residues. The V gene's germline CDR1 is SGHTA and CDR2 FQGTGA. CDR3 sequence (DNA): TGTGCCAGCAGCTTAATTCCCCAAGGCACCTCTAACTATGGCTACACCTTC. Its translation: CASSLIPQGTSNYGYTF.

The CDR3 is CASSEGDFTDTQYF. CDR3 nucleotide sequence: TGTGCCAGCAGTGAAGGGGACTTCACAGATACGCAGTATTTT. The rearrangement joins TRBV2 to TRBJ2-3, with D maybe TRBD2 (6 bases). This CDR3 has 14 residues. V gave up 1 base and J gave up 2 bases, with 7 bases separating them. Germline assignment: CDR1 SNHLY and CDR2 FYNNEI.

J is TRBJ2-2 and V is TRBV7-9; D remains ambiguous. This CDR3 has 13 amino acids. Looked up from germline, CDR1 is SEHNR and CDR2 is FQNEAQ (reference sequence). V lost 5 bases and J lost 5, with 9 bases in between. The DNA for the CDR3 is TGTGCCAGCAGCATCTTGGTAACCGGGGAGCTGTTTTTT. Translated, it gives CASSILVTGELFF.

This chain connects TRBV28 to TRBJ1-4, with 7 bases identical to TRBD1. Germline CDR1 and CDR2: MDHEN and SYDVKM. This CDR3 has 14 residues. V lost 10 bases and J lost 3; bases outside the gene matches: 8. The DNA of the CDR3 is TGTGCCACCAGACAGGGACATTCTAATGAAAAACTGTTTTTT. Translating it yields CATRQGHSNEKLFF.

The CDR3 loop is CASSLAGIGDEKLFF. CDR3 sequence (DNA): TGCGCCAGCAGCTTGGCAGGGATAGGGGATGAAAAACTGTTTTTT. This chain uses TRBV5-1 with TRBJ1-4, with a tentative D call TRBD1 (5 bases). This CDR3 has 15 amino acids. Germline V gene lookup returns CDR1 SGHRS and CDR2 YFSETQ. The V end was cut by 0 bases, the J end by 6 bases, with 12 bases between. Variable domain in full (rest from reference TRBV5-1 and TRBJ1-4): KAGVTQTPRYLIKTRGQQVTLSCSPISGHRSVSWYQQTPGQGLQFLFEYFSETQRNKGNFPGRFSGRQFSNSRSEMNVSTLELGDSALYLCASSLAGIGDEKLFFGSGTQLSVL.

This chain connects TRBV11-3 to TRBJ2-3; perhaps TRBD2 as D (6 bases). The germline V gene encodes CDR1 SGHNT and CDR2 YENEEA. V was trimmed by 0 bases and J by 2 bases, leaving 15 bases between them. The CDR3 length is 17 residues. In DNA form, the CDR3 reads TGTGCCAGCAGCTTAGACTGTGCCCGGGACTTCACAGATACGCAGTATTTT. Amino acid sequence: CASSLDCARDFTDTQYF.

The chain is built from TRBV9 and TRBJ2-7; no reliable D call. Germline V gene lookup returns CDR1 SGDLS and CDR2 YYNGEE. The germline V and J ends were trimmed by 0 bases and 5 bases, with 12 bases remaining between them. CDR3 length: 14 residues. CDR3 bases: TGTGCCAGCAGCGTAGACGAGGTCGTCGACGAGCAGTACTTC. Protein sequence: CASSVDEVVDEQYF. Looking up the rest from reference TRBV9 and TRBJ2-7 gives the full variable domain: DSGVTQTPKHLITATGQRVTLRCSPRSGDLSVYWYQQSLDQGLQFLIQYYNGEERAKGNILERFSAQQFPDLHSELNLSSLELGDSALYFCASSVDEVVDEQYFGPGTRLTVT.

This clone came up once. The rearrangement links TRBV5-6 to TRBJ1-6; the match to TRBD1 covers 7 bases. CDR3 length equals 17 residues. Trimming at V came to 1 base and at J to 0 bases, leaving 4 bases not matched to a gene. In germline, CDR1 is SGHDT, CDR2 YYEEEE. Here the CDR3 reads CASSLQGESSYNSPLHF. CDR3 coding DNA: TGTGCCAGCAGCTTGCAGGGGGAAAGCTCCTATAATTCACCCCTCCACTTT. Full variable domain (rest looked up from reference TRBV5-6 and TRBJ1-6): DAGVTQSPTHLIKTRGQQVTLRCSPKSGHDTVSWYQQALGQGPQFIFQYYEEEERQRGNFPDRFSGHQFPNYSSELNVNALLLGDSALYLCASSLQGESSYNSPLHFGNGTRLTVT.

This clone was counted only a few times. This sequence joins TRBV6-1 and TRBJ1-2; D is unclear. The germline V gene encodes CDR1 MNHNS and CDR2 SASEGT. The CDR3 totals 10 residues. V lost 1 base to trimming and J lost 9 bases, with 3 bases between them. The CDR3 reads CASSEVRYTF. The CDR3 region has the DNA TGTGCCAGCAGTGAAGTACGCTACACCTTC.

J is TRBJ2-1 and V is TRBV5-1, with D hard to call. The CDR3 is 15 residues long. Looked up from germline, CDR1 is SGHRS and CDR2 is YFSETQ. The germline V and J ends were trimmed by 0 bases and 3 bases, with 10 bases remaining between them. The CDR3 region is CASSLEQINYNEQFF. DNA for the CDR3: TGCGCCAGCAGCTTGGAACAGATTAACTACAATGAGCAGTTCTTC.

The chain recombines TRBV28 with TRBJ2-3; D is ambiguous. The CDR3 runs 13 residues. The V gene's germline CDR1 is MDHEN and CDR2 SYDVKM. Trimming stripped 5 bases from V and 0 bases from J, with 6 bases between. In nucleotides, the CDR3 is TGTGCCAGCAGTGGGTCTAGCACAGATACGCAGTATTTT. Protein product: CASSGSSTDTQYF.

V and J are TRBV19 and TRBJ2-3; D not resolved. V was clipped by 5 bases and J by 0 bases, with 9 bases between them. From germline, CDR1 is LNHDA and CDR2 SQIVND (reference sequence). This CDR3 has 14 amino acids. The CDR3 nucleotides are TGTGCCAGTAGTTCCAAGGACAGCACAGATACGCAGTATTTT. It yields the protein CASSSKDSTDTQYF.

The chain is built from TRBV19 and TRBJ1-5; no reliable D call. Germline CDR1 and CDR2: LNHDA and SQIVND (reference sequence). The CDR3 extends over 12 amino acids. V was cut by 6 bases and J by 2 bases, with 5 bases left in between. The CDR3 is CASRTGNQPQHF. CDR3 in DNA: TGTGCCAGTAGGACGGGCAATCAGCCCCAGCATTTT.

V and J are TRBV7-8 and TRBJ1-1, with D uncertain. The germline V and J ends were trimmed by 7 bases and 7 bases, with 16 bases remaining between them. This CDR3 has 13 residues. Per the germline V gene, CDR1 is SGHVS and CDR2 is FQNEAQ. CDR3 in amino acids: CASTSVGRNEAFF. The CDR3 DNA sequence: TGTGCCAGCACCTCAGTGGGCAGGAATGAAGCTTTCTTT. Variable domain in full (rest from reference TRBV7-8 and TRBJ1-1): GAGVSQSPRYKVAKRGQDVALRCDPISGHVSLFWYQQALGQGPEFLTYFQNEAQLDKSGLPSDRFFAERPEGSVSTLKIQRTQQEDSAVYLCASTSVGRNEAFFGQGTRLTVV.

The chain uses TRBV25-1 and TRBJ2-7, with D hard to call. Per germline, CDR1 MGHDK and CDR2 SYGVNS. The CDR3 is 12 amino acids. V was shortened by 3 bases and J by 9 bases, with 12 bases between the two germline ends. The CDR3 spells CASSDDGRRQYF. The CDR3 DNA follows: TGTGCCAGCAGTGATGACGGGCGAAGGCAGTACTTC.